The 32 T cell receptor beta chains given below trace back to one sample, sequenced in a study of identical twins. TCRdb reanalysed the 5' RACE reads using MiXCR and keeps one entry per CDR3 protein. The sample lists fewer than 350,000 distinct CDR3 sequences, roughly 8.6% occurring once. This sample was shared with a second study, whose subject was yellow fever vaccine responses in identical twins.

Sequenced: memory (CD45RO+) T cells sorted from blood. Receptors originate from a woman aged 18-35 years in good health.

This chain links TRBV9 with TRBJ2-7; weak D call: TRBD1 (6 bases). Germline V lookup: CDR1 SGDLS, CDR2 YYNGEE. The CDR3 is 14 residues long. V was shortened by 4 bases and J by 2 bases, with 13 bases between the two germline ends. CDR3 sequence (DNA): TGTGCCAGCAGCCCGGGACACACAACCTACGAGCAGTACTTC. This gives the protein CASSPGHTTYEQYF.

This clonotype was observed a handful of times. This chain uses TRBV20-1 with TRBJ2-1, with D perhaps matching TRBD2 (6 bases). The germline gives CDR1 DFQATT, CDR2 SNEGSKA (reference sequence). This CDR3 has 15 amino acids. V gave up 6 bases and J gave up 5 bases, with 20 bases separating them. CDR3 in amino acids: CSAEGSLALNNEQFF. DNA of the CDR3: TGCAGTGCCGAGGGGAGTCTAGCGTTAAACAATGAGCAGTTCTTC.

V usage is TRBV10-3 and J usage is TRBJ1-6; D not certain. V gave up 2 bases and J gave up 9 bases, with 8 bases separating them. From germline, CDR1 is ENHRY and CDR2 SYGVKD. CDR3 length: 13 amino acids. The CDR3: CAISEIEGSPLHF. CDR3 DNA sequence: TGTGCCATCAGTGAGATAGAGGGTTCACCCCTCCACTTT.

This chain connects TRBV12-3 or TRBV12-4 to TRBJ2-5, with D unresolved. V was shortened by 1 base and J by 6 bases, with 3 bases between the two germline ends. The CDR3 has 11 amino acids. Written as DNA, the CDR3 is TGTGCCAGCAGTTTAGAAAAGACCCAGTACTTC. Its translation is CASSLEKTQYF.

This clonotype was counted a few times. The genes are TRBV28 and TRBJ1-2; D remains unclear. The germline CDR1 and CDR2 sequences are MDHEN and SYDVKM. The V gene lost 5 bases and the J gene lost 2 bases, with 9 bases spanning the gap. This CDR3 is 13 amino acids long. The CDR3 protein is CASSPQINYGYTF. The CDR3 nucleotides are TGTGCCAGCAGTCCCCAGATAAACTATGGCTACACCTTC.

This clonotype occurred a few times. The chain joins TRBV2 to TRBJ2-7, with 7 bases that match TRBD1. Germline CDR1 reads SNHLY; CDR2 reads FYNNEI. V was pared by 6 bases and J by 7 bases, with 0 bases of the junction left unmatched. The CDR3 covers 10 residues. The CDR3 is CASRTGEQYF. The CDR3 DNA follows: TGTGCCAGCAGGACAGGGGAGCAGTACTTC.

The table lists this clonotype with many counts. This chain uses TRBV13 with TRBJ2-1, with 13 bases fitting TRBD2. Trimming took 5 bases from V and 3 from J; bases not matched to a gene: 4. There are 16 residues in the CDR3. Germline V gives CDR1 PRHDT, CDR2 FYEKMQ (reference sequence). In nucleotides, the CDR3 is TGTGCCAGCAGCCTCGGACTAGCGGGAGTCTACAATGAGCAGTTCTTC. Translation: CASSLGLAGVYNEQFF.

The chain employs TRBV3-1 and TRBJ2-3; TRBD2 is a possible D gene (6 bases). The CDR3 covers 16 residues. Trimming removed 4 bases at V and 0 bases at J, with 14 bases between. CDR1 and CDR2 (germline): LGHDT, YNNKEL (reference sequence). CDR3 residues: CASSPPAGWSTDTQYF. CDR3 nucleotides: TGTGCCAGCAGCCCTCCGGCGGGATGGAGCACAGATACGCAGTATTTT.

Only a few counts were recorded for this clonotype. The gene calls are TRBV5-1 and TRBJ1-1, with 8 bases lining up with TRBD1. After removal of 1 base from V and 11 bases from J, the junction contained 10 bases not matched to a gene. This CDR3 region has 14 residues. Per the germline V gene, CDR1 is SGHRS and CDR2 is YFSETQ. The DNA of the CDR3 is TGCGCCAGCAGCTTGTGGACAGGGAGGGAATTGGCTTTCTTT. It codes for CASSLWTGRELAFF.

At least ten counts were recorded for this clonotype. The chain employs TRBV6-4 and TRBJ2-1; D not resolved. CDR3 size: 16 residues. Germline lookup yields CDR1 MRHNA and CDR2 SNTAGT. With 6 bases removed from V and 0 bases from J, the gap between germline ends came to 15 bases. CDR3 amino acids: CASSPTVLSSYNEQFF. DNA of the CDR3: TGTGCCAGCAGCCCTACAGTCCTTAGCTCCTACAATGAGCAGTTCTTC.

There are many counts of this clonotype. This rearrangement joins TRBV11-3 to TRBJ1-1; the D is unclear. V shed 1 base and J shed 4 bases, with 7 bases lying between them. The germline V gene has CDR1 SGHNT and CDR2 YENEEA. There are 13 residues in the CDR3. CDR3 loop: CASSLAFGTEAFF. In DNA, the CDR3 is TGTGCCAGCAGCTTAGCCTTTGGCACTGAAGCTTTCTTT.

This clonotype showed up just a few times. The CDR3 spells CASTDRVRRDTGELFF. The DNA for the CDR3 is TGTGCCAGTACCGACCGGGTCCGGCGGGACACCGGGGAGCTGTTTTTT. This rearrangement joins TRBV7-6 to TRBJ2-2, with D maybe TRBD2 (5 bases). Between the trimmed V and J ends, which lost 9 bases and 3 bases, there was a span of 20 bases. There are 16 residues in the CDR3. Germline V gene data show CDR1 as SGHVS and CDR2 as FNYEAQ.

On this clonotype itself: Compared with germline, one end of the junction differs, possibly owing to a read error. This chain links TRBV20-1 with TRBJ2-7; either TRBD1 or TRBD2 may fit D (5 bases each). CDR1 and CDR2 from the germline V gene are DFQATT and SNEGSKA (reference sequence). CDR3 length equals 15 residues. CDR3 loop: CCARVLGEGSNEQYF. The CDR3 coding sequence is TGCTGTGCTAGAGTTTTAGGGGAAGGGAGCAACGAGCAGTACTTC.

The chain employs TRBV6-1 and TRBJ2-7; 11 positions agree with TRBD2. The ends lost 8 bases at V and 2 bases at J; junction bases unmatched: 5. The CDR3 spans 14 residues. The germline V gene has CDR1 MNHNS and CDR2 SASEGT. CDR3 nucleotide sequence: TGTGCCAGCCGAATGACTAGCGGGACCTACGAGCAGTACTTC. Encoded protein: CASRMTSGTYEQYF.

This clonotype showed up many times. This CDR3 is CASSQGGELAKNIQYF. CDR3 in DNA: TGTGCCAGCAGCCAAGGGGGGGAACTAGCCAAAAACATTCAGTACTTC. The chain has TRBV4-2 and TRBJ2-4; possible D gene TRBD2, 6 bases. The V end was cut by 1 base, the J end by 0 bases, with 10 bases between. Germline V gives CDR1 LGHNA, CDR2 YNFKEQ. The CDR3 is 16 amino acids.

V and J are TRBV29-1 and TRBJ2-6; D is perhaps TRBD2 (5 bases). This CDR3 is built from 14 residues. The germline V gene encodes CDR1 SQVTM and CDR2 ANQGSEA. V lost 6 bases to trimming and J lost 4 bases, with 13 bases between them. For the CDR3, the DNA is TGCAGCGTGCGCCCGCTAGCCGGGGCCAACGTCCTGACTTTC. Its protein is CSVRPLAGANVLTF.

The chain uses TRBV6-1 and TRBJ1-6; D remains ambiguous. The CDR3 runs 12 residues. The germline CDR1 and CDR2 sequences are MNHNS and SASEGT. Trimming cost V 2 bases and J 10 bases, with 6 bases left between them. The CDR3 coding sequence is TGTGCCAGCAGTGAACGTGGCTCACCCCTCCACTTT. Translation: CASSERGSPLHF.

The table lists this clonotype with many counts. The chain is built from TRBV4-2 and TRBJ1-2; D unclear. CDR1 and CDR2 (germline): LGHNA, YNFKEQ. V lost 2 bases, J lost 8 bases, and 12 bases lay in between. CDR3 length equals 13 residues. CDR3 amino acids: CASSQTDGEGYTF. CDR3 coding DNA: TGTGCCAGCAGCCAAACCGACGGGGAAGGCTACACCTTC.

This clonotype was seen ten or more times. The rearrangement uses TRBV3-1 and TRBJ2-5; D is unclear. Trimming pared 4 bases from V and 0 bases from J, leaving 3 bases between. The CDR3 sequence is 12 residues long. CDR1 LGHDT and CDR2 YNNKEL come from the germline V gene (reference sequence). The CDR3 region is CASSPYQETQYF. The CDR3 coding sequence is TGTGCCAGCAGCCCGTACCAAGAGACCCAGTACTTC.

This clonotype has only a few counts. The genes are TRBV7-2 and TRBJ2-5, with 9 bases aligning to TRBD1. Germline V gene data show CDR1 as SGHTA and CDR2 as FQGNSA. The ends lost 2 bases at V and 5 bases at J; junction bases unmatched: 6. The CDR3 has 15 residues. The DNA for the CDR3 is TGTGCCAGCAGCTTATCGGGACAGGGTCATGAGACCCAGTACTTC. Translating it yields CASSLSGQGHETQYF.

The V and J genes are TRBV20-1 and TRBJ2-4, with 11 bases that match TRBD2. Germline trimming cut 6 bases from V and 4 bases from J; bases unmatched to any gene: 17. CDR3 length: 18 residues. Germline CDR1 reads DFQATT; CDR2 reads SNEGSKA (reference sequence). The CDR3 loop is CSAPPTSGGVVGKNIQYF. The CDR3 DNA sequence: TGCAGTGCCCCCCCCACTAGCGGGGGTGTAGTTGGTAAAAACATTCAGTACTTC.

The chain has TRBV10-3 and TRBJ2-3, with 11 bases matching TRBD2. V was clipped by 2 bases and J by 0 bases; unmatched bases: 19. CDR1 and CDR2 from the germline V gene are ENHRY and SYGVKD. The CDR3 runs to 22 residues. Here the CDR3 DNA reads TGTGCCATCAGTGAGGTTCCAGGACTAGCGGGCTATGCCGACCATAGCACAGATACGCAGTATTTT. Residues: CAISEVPGLAGYADHSTDTQYF.

The chain recombines TRBV19 with TRBJ2-2; 7 bases align to TRBD2. Germline values: CDR1 LNHDA, CDR2 SQIVND (reference sequence). The CDR3 is made up of 16 amino acids. The trim removed 1 base at V and 3 bases at J, leaving 5 bases unmatched. Written as DNA, the CDR3 is TGTGCCAGTAGTATAGGGACTAGAGCCGACACCGGGGAGCTGTTTTTT. This sequence encodes CASSIGTRADTGELFF.

There are many counts of this clonotype. The chain is built from TRBV2 and TRBJ2-7; TRBD2 matches at 11 bases. CDR3 length: 14 residues. Losses at the gene ends were 8 bases for V and 6 bases for J; bases not matched to a gene: 9. Germline V gene sequence: CDR1 SNHLY, CDR2 FYNNEI. The CDR3 DNA sequence: TGTGCCAGCTCTTTGACTAGCGGGGCCCCCGAGCAGTACTTC. This codes for CASSLTSGAPEQYF.

The V call is TRBV7-2, the J call TRBJ2-2, with TRBD2 as a possible D gene (5 bases). Per germline, CDR1 SGHTA and CDR2 FQGNSA. Trimming took off 5 bases at V and 3 bases at J, with 16 bases between the two ends. The CDR3 is made up of 16 amino acids. The CDR3 protein is CASSRGIPRDTGELFF. In nucleotides, the CDR3 is TGTGCCAGCAGCCGGGGAATACCGAGGGACACCGGGGAGCTGTTTTTT. The entire variable domain, with the rest obtained from reference TRBV7-2 and TRBJ2-2, is as follows: GAGVSQSPSNKVTEKGKDVELRCDPISGHTALYWYRQSLGQGLEFLIYFQGNSAPDKSGLPSDRFSAERTGGSVSTLTIQRTQQEDSAVYLCASSRGIPRDTGELFFGEGSRLTVL.

This clonotype was seen ten or more times. The CDR3 DNA follows: TGCAGTGCTAGAAGCGATTACGAGCAGTTCTTC. Its translation: CSARSDYEQFF. The chain joins TRBV20-1 to TRBJ2-1, with unresolved D. Germline CDR1 reads DFQATT; CDR2 reads SNEGSKA (reference sequence). The CDR3 loop spans 11 amino acids. Trimming removed 2 bases at V and 10 bases at J, with 9 bases between.

There are many counts of this clonotype. Written as DNA, the CDR3 is TGCAGCGTTGGACACCCTCTGAACACTGAAGCTTTCTTT. Amino acids: CSVGHPLNTEAFF. The rearrangement links TRBV29-1 to TRBJ1-1; unclear D gene. V lost 4 bases to trimming and J lost 0 bases, with 9 bases between them. There are 13 residues in the CDR3. Germline CDR1 and CDR2: SQVTM and ANQGSEA.

V and J are TRBV28 and TRBJ2-2, with TRBD2 matching 7 bases. With V trimmed by 7 bases and J by 1 base, 6 bases remained unmatched. CDR1 and CDR2 (germline): MDHEN, SYDVKM. This CDR3 is 15 amino acids long. The CDR3 spells CASMSPSGNTGELFF. CDR3 coding DNA: TGTGCCAGCATGTCTCCTAGCGGGAACACCGGGGAGCTGTTTTTT.

There are many counts of this clonotype. The gene calls are TRBV12-3 or TRBV12-4 and TRBJ1-5, with D possibly being TRBD1 (6 bases). V lost 7 bases to trimming and J lost 3 bases, with 19 bases between them. The CDR3 length is 16 residues. The CDR3 sequence: CASTKRGGGFNQPQHF. CDR3 DNA sequence: TGTGCCAGCACCAAGAGAGGGGGTGGATTCAATCAGCCCCAGCATTTT.

This clonotype was observed at least ten times. V usage is TRBV6-6 and J usage is TRBJ2-7; 7 nucleotides match TRBD1. The CDR3 sequence is 13 residues long. Trimming removed 9 bases from V and 6 bases from J; junction bases left unmatched: 11. Per germline, CDR1 MNHNY and CDR2 SVGAGI (reference sequence). CDR3 DNA: TGTGCCAGTTCCGGGACAGCTCATACCGAGCAGTACTTC. Its protein product is CASSGTAHTEQYF.

This chain joins TRBV18 and TRBJ1-5; possibly TRBD1 for D (6 bases). The V end lost 3 bases, the J end lost 7 bases, and 13 bases lay between the germline ends. The germline V gene encodes CDR1 KGHSH and CDR2 LQKENI. The length of the CDR3 is 14 residues. In DNA form, the CDR3 reads TGTGCCAGCTCACCTGACAGGTCGGGGCAGCCCCAGCATTTT. Translated: CASSPDRSGQPQHF.

This clonotype was counted between two and nine times. The chain combines TRBV7-9 with TRBJ2-5, with D perhaps matching TRBD1 or TRBD2 (5 bases each). The CDR3 contains 15 residues. From germline, CDR1 is SEHNR and CDR2 FQNEAQ (reference sequence). Trimming removed 3 bases at V and 2 bases at J, with 13 bases between. CDR3: CASSLGDRTQETQYF. In DNA, the CDR3 is TGTGCCAGCAGCTTGGGGGACCGCACTCAAGAGACCCAGTACTTC.